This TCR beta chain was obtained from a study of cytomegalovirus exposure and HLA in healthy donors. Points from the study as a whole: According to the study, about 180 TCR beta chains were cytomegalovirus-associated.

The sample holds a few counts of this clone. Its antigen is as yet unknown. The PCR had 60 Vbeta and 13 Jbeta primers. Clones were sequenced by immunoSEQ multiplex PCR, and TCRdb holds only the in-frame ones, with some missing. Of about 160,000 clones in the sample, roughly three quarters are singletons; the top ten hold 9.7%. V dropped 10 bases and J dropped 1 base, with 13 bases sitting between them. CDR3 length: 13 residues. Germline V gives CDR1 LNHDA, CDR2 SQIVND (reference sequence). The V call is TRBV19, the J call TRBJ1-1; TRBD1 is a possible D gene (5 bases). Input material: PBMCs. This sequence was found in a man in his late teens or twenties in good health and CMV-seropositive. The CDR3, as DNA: TGTGCCACCTCTGGGGGAGGGAACACTGAAGCTTTCTTT. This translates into CATSGGGNTEAFF.